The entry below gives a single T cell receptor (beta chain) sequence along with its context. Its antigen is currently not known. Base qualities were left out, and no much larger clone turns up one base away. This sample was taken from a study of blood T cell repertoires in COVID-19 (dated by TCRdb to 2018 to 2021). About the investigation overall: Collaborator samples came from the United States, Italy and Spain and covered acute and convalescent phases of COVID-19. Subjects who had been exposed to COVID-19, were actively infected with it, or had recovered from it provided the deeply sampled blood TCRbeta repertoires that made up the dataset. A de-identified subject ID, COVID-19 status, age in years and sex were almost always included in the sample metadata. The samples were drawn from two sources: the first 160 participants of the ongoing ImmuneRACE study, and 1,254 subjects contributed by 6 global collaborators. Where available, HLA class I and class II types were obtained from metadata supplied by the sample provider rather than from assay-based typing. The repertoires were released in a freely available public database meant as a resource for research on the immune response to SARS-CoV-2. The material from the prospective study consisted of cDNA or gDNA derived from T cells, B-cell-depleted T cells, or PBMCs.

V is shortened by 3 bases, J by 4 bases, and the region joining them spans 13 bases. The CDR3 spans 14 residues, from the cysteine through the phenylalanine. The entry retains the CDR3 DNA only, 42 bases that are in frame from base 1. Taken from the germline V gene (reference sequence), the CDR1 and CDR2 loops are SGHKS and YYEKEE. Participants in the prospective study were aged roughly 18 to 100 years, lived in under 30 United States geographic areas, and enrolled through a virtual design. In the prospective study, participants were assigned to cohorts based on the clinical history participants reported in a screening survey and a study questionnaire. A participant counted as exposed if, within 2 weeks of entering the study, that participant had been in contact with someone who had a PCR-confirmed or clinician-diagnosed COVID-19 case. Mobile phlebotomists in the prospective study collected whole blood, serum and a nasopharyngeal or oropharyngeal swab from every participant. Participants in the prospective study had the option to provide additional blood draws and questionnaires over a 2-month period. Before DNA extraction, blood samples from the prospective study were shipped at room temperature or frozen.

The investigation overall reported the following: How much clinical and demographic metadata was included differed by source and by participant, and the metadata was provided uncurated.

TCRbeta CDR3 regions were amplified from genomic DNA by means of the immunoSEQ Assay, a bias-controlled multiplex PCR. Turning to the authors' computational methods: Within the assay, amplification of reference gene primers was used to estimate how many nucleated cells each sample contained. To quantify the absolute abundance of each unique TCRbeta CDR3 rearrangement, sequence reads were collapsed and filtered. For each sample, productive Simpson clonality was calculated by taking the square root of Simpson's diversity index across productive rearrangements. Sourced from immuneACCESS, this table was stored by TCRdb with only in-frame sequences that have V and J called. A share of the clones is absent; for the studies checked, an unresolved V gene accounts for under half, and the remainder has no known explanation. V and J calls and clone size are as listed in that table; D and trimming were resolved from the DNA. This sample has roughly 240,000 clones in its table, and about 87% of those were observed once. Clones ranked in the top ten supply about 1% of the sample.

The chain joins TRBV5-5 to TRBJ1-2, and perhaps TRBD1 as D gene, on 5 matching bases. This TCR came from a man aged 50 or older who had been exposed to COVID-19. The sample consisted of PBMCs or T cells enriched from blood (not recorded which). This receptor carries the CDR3 CASSSLAGLYGYTF. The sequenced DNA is TGTGCCAGCAGCTCCCTGGCAGGGCTCTATGGCTACACCTTC.